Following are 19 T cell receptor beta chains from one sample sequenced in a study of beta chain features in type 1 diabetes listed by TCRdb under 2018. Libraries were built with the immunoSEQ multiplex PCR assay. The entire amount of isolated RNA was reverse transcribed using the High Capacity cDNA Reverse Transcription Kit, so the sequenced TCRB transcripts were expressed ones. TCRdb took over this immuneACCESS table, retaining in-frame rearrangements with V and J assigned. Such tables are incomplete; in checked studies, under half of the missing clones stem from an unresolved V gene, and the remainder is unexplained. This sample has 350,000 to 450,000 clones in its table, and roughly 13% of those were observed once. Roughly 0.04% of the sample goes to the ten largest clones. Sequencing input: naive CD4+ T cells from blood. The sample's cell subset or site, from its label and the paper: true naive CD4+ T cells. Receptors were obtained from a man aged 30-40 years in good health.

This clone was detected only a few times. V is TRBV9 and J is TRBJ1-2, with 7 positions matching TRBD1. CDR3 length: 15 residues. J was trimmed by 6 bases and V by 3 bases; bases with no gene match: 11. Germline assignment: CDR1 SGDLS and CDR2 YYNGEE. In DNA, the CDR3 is TGTGCCAGCAGCGCTTCGACAGGGAAGTTGAATGGCTACACCTTC. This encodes CASSASTGKLNGYTF.

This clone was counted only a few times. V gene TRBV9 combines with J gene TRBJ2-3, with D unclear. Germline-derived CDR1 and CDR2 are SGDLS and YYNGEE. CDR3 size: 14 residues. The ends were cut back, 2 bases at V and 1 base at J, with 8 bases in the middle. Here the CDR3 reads CASSVHPGTDTQYF. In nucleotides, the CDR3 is TGTGCCAGCAGCGTTCACCCTGGCACAGATACGCAGTATTTT.

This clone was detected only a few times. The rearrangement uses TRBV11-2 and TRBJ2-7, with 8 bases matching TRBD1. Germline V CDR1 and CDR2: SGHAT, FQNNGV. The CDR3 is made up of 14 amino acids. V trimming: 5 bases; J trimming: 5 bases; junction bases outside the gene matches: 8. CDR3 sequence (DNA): TGTGCCAGCAGCGGACGGACAGGGCGTAACGAGCAGTACTTC. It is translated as CASSGRTGRNEQYF. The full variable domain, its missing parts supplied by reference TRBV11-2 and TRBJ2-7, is EAGVAQSPRYKIIEKRQSVAFWCNPISGHATLYWYQQILGQGPKLLIQFQNNGVVDDSQLPKDRFSAERLKGVDSTLKIQPAKLEDSAVYLCASSGRTGRNEQYFGPGTRLTVT.

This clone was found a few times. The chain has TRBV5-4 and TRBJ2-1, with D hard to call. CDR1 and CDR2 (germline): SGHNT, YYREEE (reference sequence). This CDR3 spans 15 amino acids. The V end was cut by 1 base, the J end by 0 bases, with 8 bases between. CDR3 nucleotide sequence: TGTGCCAGCAGCTTGAGCCCGAGCTCCTACAATGAGCAGTTCTTC. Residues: CASSLSPSSYNEQFF.

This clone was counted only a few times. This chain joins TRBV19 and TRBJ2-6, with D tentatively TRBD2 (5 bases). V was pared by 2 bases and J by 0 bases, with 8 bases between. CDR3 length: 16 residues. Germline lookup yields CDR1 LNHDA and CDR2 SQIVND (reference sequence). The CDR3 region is CASSIIGNSGANVLTF. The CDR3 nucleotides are TGTGCCAGTAGTATAATCGGGAACTCTGGGGCCAACGTCCTGACTTTC.

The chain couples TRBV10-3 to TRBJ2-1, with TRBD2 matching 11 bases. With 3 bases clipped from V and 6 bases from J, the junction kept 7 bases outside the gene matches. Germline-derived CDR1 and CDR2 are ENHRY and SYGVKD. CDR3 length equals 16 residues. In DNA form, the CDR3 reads TGTGCCATCAGTGACCCGGGACTAGCGGAGACCAATGAGCAGTTCTTC. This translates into CAISDPGLAETNEQFF.

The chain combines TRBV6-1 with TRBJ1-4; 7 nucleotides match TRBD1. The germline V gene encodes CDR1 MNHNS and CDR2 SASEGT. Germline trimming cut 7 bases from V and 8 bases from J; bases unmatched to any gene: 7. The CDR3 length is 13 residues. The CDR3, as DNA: TGTGCCAGCACGGGGACAGTCAGGGAAAAACTGTTTTTT. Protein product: CASTGTVREKLFF.

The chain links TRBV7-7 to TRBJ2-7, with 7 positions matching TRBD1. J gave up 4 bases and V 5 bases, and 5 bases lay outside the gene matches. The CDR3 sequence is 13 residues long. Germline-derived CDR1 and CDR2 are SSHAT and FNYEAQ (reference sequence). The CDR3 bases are TGTGCCAGCAGCCCGGACAGGTTATACGAGCAGTACTTC. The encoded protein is CASSPDRLYEQYF.

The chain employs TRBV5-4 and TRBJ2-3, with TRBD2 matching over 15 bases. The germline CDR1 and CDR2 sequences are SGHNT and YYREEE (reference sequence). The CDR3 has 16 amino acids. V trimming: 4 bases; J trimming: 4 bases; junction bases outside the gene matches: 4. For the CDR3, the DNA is TGTGCCAGCAGCATCGGGACTAGCGGGAGGTCAGATACGCAGTATTTT. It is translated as CASSIGTSGRSDTQYF.

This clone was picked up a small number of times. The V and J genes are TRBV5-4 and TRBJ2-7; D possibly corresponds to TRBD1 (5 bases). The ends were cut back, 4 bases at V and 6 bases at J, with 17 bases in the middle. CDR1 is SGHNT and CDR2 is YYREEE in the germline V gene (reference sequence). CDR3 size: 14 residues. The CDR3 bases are TGTGCCAGCAGCGAGGACAAGTTAGTTGCCGAGCAGTACTTC. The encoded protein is CASSEDKLVAEQYF.

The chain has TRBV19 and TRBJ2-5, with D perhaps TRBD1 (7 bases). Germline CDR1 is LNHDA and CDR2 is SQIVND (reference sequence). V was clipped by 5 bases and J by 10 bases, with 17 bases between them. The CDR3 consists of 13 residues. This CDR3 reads CASSLQGRRDQYF. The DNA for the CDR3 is TGTGCCAGTAGTCTACAGGGGCGGAGGGACCAGTACTTC.

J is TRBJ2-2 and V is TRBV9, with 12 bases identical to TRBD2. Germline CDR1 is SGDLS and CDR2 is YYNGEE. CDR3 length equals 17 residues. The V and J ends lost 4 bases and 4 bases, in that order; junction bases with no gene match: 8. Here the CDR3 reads CASSLPRLAGATGELFF. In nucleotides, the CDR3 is TGTGCCAGCAGCCTTCCCAGACTAGCGGGAGCCACCGGGGAGCTGTTTTTT.

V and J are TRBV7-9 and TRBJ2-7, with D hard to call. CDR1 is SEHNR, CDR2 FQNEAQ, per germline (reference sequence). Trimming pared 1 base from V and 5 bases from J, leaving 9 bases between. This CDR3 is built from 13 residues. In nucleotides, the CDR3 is TGTGCCAGCAGCTTAGTCTGGCCAAACGAGCAGTACTTC. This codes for CASSLVWPNEQYF. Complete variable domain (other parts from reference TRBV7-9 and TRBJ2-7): DTGVSQNPRHKITKRGQNVTFRCDPISEHNRLYWYRQTLGQGPEFLTYFQNEAQLEKSRLLSDRFSAERPKGSFSTLEIQRTEQGDSAMYLCASSLVWPNEQYFGPGTRLTVT.

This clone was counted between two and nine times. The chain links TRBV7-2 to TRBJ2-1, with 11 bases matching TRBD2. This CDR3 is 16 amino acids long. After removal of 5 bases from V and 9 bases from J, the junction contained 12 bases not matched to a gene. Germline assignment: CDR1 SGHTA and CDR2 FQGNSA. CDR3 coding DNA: TGTGCCAGCAGCAACCACGGGACTAGCGGAAGGGGTGAGCAGTTCTTC. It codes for CASSNHGTSGRGEQFF.

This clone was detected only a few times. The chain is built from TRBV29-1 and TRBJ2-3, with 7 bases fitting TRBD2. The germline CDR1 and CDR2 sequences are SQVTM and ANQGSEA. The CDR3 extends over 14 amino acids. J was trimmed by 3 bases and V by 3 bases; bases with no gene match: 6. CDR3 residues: CSVDVAGGTDTQYF. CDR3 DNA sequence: TGCAGCGTTGATGTAGCGGGTGGGACAGATACGCAGTATTTT.

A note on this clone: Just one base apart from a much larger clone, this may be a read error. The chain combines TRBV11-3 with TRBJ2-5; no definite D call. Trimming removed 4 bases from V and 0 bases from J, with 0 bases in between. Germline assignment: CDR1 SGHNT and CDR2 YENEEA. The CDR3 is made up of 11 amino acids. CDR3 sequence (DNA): TGTGCCAGCAGCTACCAAGAGACCCAGTACTTC. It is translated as CASSYQETQYF. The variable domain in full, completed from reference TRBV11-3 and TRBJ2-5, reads EAGVVQSPRYKIIEKKQPVAFWCNPISGHNTLYWYLQNLGQGPELLIRYENEEAVDDSQLPKDRFSAERLKGVDSTLKIQPAELGDSAVYLCASSYQETQYFGPGTRLLVL.

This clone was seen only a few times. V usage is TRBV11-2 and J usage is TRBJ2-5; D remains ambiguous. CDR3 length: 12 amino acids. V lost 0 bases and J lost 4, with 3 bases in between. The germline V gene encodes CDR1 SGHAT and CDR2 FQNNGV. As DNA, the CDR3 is TGTGCCAGCAGCTTAGATCGAGAGACCCAGTACTTC. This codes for CASSLDRETQYF.

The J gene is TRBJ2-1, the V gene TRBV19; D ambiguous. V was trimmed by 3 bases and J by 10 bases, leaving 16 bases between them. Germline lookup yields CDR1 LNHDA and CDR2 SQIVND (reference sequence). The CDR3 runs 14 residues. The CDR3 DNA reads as TGTGCCAGTAGTATCGGCCTGACTTTGGGCGAGCAGTTCTTC. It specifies CASSIGLTLGEQFF.

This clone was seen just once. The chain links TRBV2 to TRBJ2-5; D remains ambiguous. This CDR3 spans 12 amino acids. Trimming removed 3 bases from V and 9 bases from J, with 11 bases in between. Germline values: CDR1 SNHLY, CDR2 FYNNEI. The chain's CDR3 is CASSDRPQAQYF. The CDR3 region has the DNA TGTGCCAGCAGTGATAGGCCCCAGGCCCAGTACTTC.